This TCR beta chain was recorded in a study of type 1 regulatory T cells. On the study more broadly: An in vitro protocol generated T-allo10, a Tr1-enriched, alloantigen-specific CD4 T cell product.

Findings and limits, study-wide: Tr1 cells had a more restricted TCR repertoire than non-Tr1 cells.

Comment on this clonotype: The antigen is undetermined.

TCRdb redid the calling of the reads with MiXCR, one entry per CDR3 protein. This sample has roughly 65,000 distinct CDR3 sequences; about 48% occur once, and the top ten carry roughly 2.1%. The V gene's germline CDR1 is KGHSH and CDR2 LQKENI. The CDR3 consists of 15 residues. Trimming at V came to 2 bases and at J to 8 bases, leaving 9 bases not matched to a gene. The chain joins TRBV18 to TRBJ2-1, with 7 bases that match TRBD2. The sample comprised cultured non-Tr1 T cells, either the whole culture or a sorted T cell fraction (not recorded which). This receptor was identified in a human donor in good health. The CDR3 loop reads CASSPKALALHEQFF. The DNA for the CDR3 is TGTGCCAGCTCACCAAAAGCACTAGCGTTACATGAGCAGTTCTTC.